Each of the 18 T cell receptor beta chains below was sequenced from the same sample in a study of spatial heterogeneity in lung cancer. These receptors' antigens are unknown. Study results and caveats: Mutation counts in tumors were tracked by counts of expanded intratumoral alpha and beta TCRs.

TCRdb recomputed calls from the 5' RACE reads with MiXCR, one row per CDR3 protein. The sample consists of over 25,000 distinct CDR3 sequences, approximately 7% of them appearing once. Time point noted: sample taken at primary tumor resection. Here the sequenced sample was lung tumor tissue, taken at surgery. The receptors derive from a male donor with early-stage non-small cell lung cancer.

The table lists this clonotype with many counts. The genes are TRBV12-3 or TRBV12-4 and TRBJ1-3, with D perhaps matching TRBD1 (5 bases). V was trimmed by 4 bases and J by 4 bases, leaving 8 bases between them. This CDR3 contains 13 residues. This CDR3 reads CASSWGLGNTIYF. CDR3 coding DNA: TGTGCCAGCAGTTGGGGCTTGGGAAACACCATATATTTT.

In its sample, this clonotype was seen many times. The chain combines TRBV7-2 with TRBJ2-2; D uncertain. The CDR3 totals 12 residues. Trimming removed 3 bases from V and 1 base from J, with 0 bases in between. CDR1 and CDR2 (germline): SGHTA, FQGNSA. The CDR3 coding sequence is TGTGCCAGCAGCTTGAACACCGGGGAGCTGTTTTTT. Translating it yields CASSLNTGELFF.

There are many counts of this clonotype. This chain connects TRBV7-2 to TRBJ1-2; 11 nucleotides align to TRBD1. CDR3 length equals 15 residues. Trimming cost V 3 bases and J 4 bases; bases outside gene matches: 4. Germline CDR1 is SGHTA and CDR2 is FQGNSA. Written as DNA, the CDR3 is TGTGCCAGCAGCTTGAGGACAGGGGGCGCCTATGGCTACACCTTC. Translated, it gives CASSLRTGGAYGYTF.

There are a few counts of this clonotype. The chain recombines TRBV29-1 with TRBJ1-2; perhaps TRBD1 as D (5 bases). The germline gives CDR1 SQVTM, CDR2 ANQGSEA. Trimming shortened V by 7 bases and J by 3 bases, and 9 bases separated the two germline ends. The CDR3 runs to 11 residues. DNA for the CDR3: TGCAGCGCTGGGACGGACTATGGCTACACCTTC. The encoded protein is CSAGTDYGYTF.

V and J are TRBV29-1 and TRBJ2-2; D not resolved. The CDR3 has 13 residues. Germline CDR1 reads SQVTM; CDR2 reads ANQGSEA. V lost 4 bases and J lost 0, with 6 bases in between. CDR3 sequence reads: CSVGHTNTGELFF. For the CDR3, the DNA is TGCAGCGTTGGACATACGAACACCGGGGAGCTGTTTTTT.

This chain links TRBV2 with TRBJ2-2, with 7 positions matching TRBD1. V was pared by 6 bases and J by 0 bases, with 1 base of the junction left unmatched. CDR3 size: 14 residues. Per germline, CDR1 SNHLY and CDR2 FYNNEI. CDR3 residues: CASSGQANTGELFF. In nucleotides, the CDR3 is TGTGCCAGCAGCGGACAGGCGAACACCGGGGAGCTGTTTTTT.

V usage is TRBV7-2 and J usage is TRBJ1-5; D remains unclear. The V end lost 2 bases, the J end lost 5 bases, and 4 bases lay between the germline ends. The germline V gene encodes CDR1 SGHTA and CDR2 FQGNSA. The CDR3 sequence is 12 residues long. CDR3 bases: TGTGCCAGCAGCTTACCTCATCAGCCCCAGCATTTT. Translation gives CASSLPHQPQHF.

Concerning this clonotype itself: A much larger clone lies a single base off, so this may be a read error. The CDR3 sequence: CASGSPRLADTQYF. In nucleotides, the CDR3 is TGTGCCAGCGGCTCTCCGAGACTAGCAGATACGCAGTATTTT. This chain uses TRBV7-9 with TRBJ2-3, with D maybe TRBD2 (6 bases). The length of the CDR3 is 14 residues. CDR1 and CDR2 from the germline V gene are SEHNR and FQNEAQ (reference sequence). Trimming took off 8 bases at V and 4 bases at J, with 16 bases between the two ends.

This clonotype has ten or more counts. The chain combines TRBV7-9 with TRBJ2-1, with 12 bases identical to TRBD2. The germline V gene encodes CDR1 SEHNR and CDR2 FQNEAQ (reference sequence). The CDR3 contains 16 residues. The V segment lost 2 bases and the J segment 2 bases; nucleotides outside the gene matches: 1. The CDR3 region has the DNA TGTGCCAGCAGCTTATCTAGCGGGGGGGCCTACAATGAGCAGTTCTTC. Its protein is CASSLSSGGAYNEQFF.

In its sample, this clonotype was seen many times. This rearrangement joins TRBV2 to TRBJ2-7; no reliable D call. Trimming stripped 6 bases from V and 4 bases from J, with 10 bases between. Germline V lookup: CDR1 SNHLY, CDR2 FYNNEI. The length of the CDR3 is 12 residues. CDR3 bases: TGTGCCAGCAGGGGTAGGAGATACGAGCAGTACTTC. It yields the protein CASRGRRYEQYF.

The chain combines TRBV3-1 with TRBJ2-5; tentatively, D is TRBD1 (5 bases). The CDR3 is 14 amino acids. V was shortened by 2 bases and J by 2 bases, with 9 bases between the two germline ends. CDR1 is LGHDT and CDR2 is YNNKEL in the germline V gene (reference sequence). The CDR3 DNA is TGTGCCAGCAGCCAATCCTCAGGGCAAGAGACCCAGTACTTC. It is translated as CASSQSSGQETQYF.

This clonotype is medium-sized within its sample. This rearrangement joins TRBV6-2 or TRBV6-3 to TRBJ1-5; tentative D call: TRBD1 (5 bases). The V gene's germline CDR1 is MNHEY and CDR2 SVGEGT. The V and J ends lost 7 bases and 4 bases respectively, with 11 bases between them. The CDR3 spans 13 residues. For the CDR3, the DNA is TGTGCCAGCACTGCGTGGGGGAATCAGCCCCAGCATTTT. Encoded protein: CASTAWGNQPQHF.

The chain has TRBV11-2 and TRBJ2-2; 8 bases align to TRBD1. The CDR3 has 16 amino acids. Losses at the gene ends were 2 bases for V and 0 bases for J; bases not matched to a gene: 2. Germline V CDR1 and CDR2: SGHAT, FQNNGV. CDR3 sequence reads: CASSLTTGANTGELFF. In DNA form, the CDR3 reads TGTGCCAGCAGCTTAACGACAGGGGCGAACACCGGGGAGCTGTTTTTT.

This clonotype was seen at least ten times. The genes are TRBV29-1 and TRBJ2-6; D unclear. The CDR3 runs to 12 residues. V dropped 4 bases and J dropped 2 bases, with 3 bases sitting between them. Looked up from germline, CDR1 is SQVTM and CDR2 is ANQGSEA. The CDR3 coding sequence is TGCAGCGTTGGGACTGGGGCCAACGTCCTGACTTTC. Translation gives CSVGTGANVLTF.

This clonotype was seen ten or more times. The genes are TRBV10-3 and TRBJ1-5; D call uncertain. The length of the CDR3 is 13 residues. Per germline, CDR1 ENHRY and CDR2 SYGVKD. Trimming took off 7 bases at V and 5 bases at J, with 12 bases between the two ends. The CDR3 protein is CAIKSWGDQPQHF. CDR3 nucleotide sequence: TGTGCCATCAAGTCGTGGGGAGATCAGCCCCAGCATTTT.

Concerning this clonotype: The conserved final phenylalanine or tryptophan is absent from the CDR3, which likely points to a read error. The CDR3 region has the DNA TGTGCCAGCTCACCACAGGACTTCTATGGCTACACCCTC. It encodes CASSPQDFYGYTL. The rearrangement links TRBV18 to TRBJ1-2, with D unresolved. The germline CDR1 and CDR2 sequences are KGHSH and LQKENI. The CDR3 extends over 13 amino acids. Trimming left V 1 base short and J 4 bases short, with 7 bases between.

V usage is TRBV20-1 and J usage is TRBJ1-1, with unresolved D. CDR3 length: 13 amino acids. Trimming took off 5 bases at V and 0 bases at J, with 10 bases between the two ends. Germline-derived CDR1 and CDR2 are DFQATT and SNEGSKA (reference sequence). The CDR3 protein is CSASQVLNTEAFF. The CDR3 bases are TGCAGTGCTTCCCAGGTGCTGAACACTGAAGCTTTCTTT.

This clonotype was counted many times. The chain combines TRBV2 with TRBJ2-5, with 13 bases aligning to TRBD2. The CDR3 has 15 residues. V dropped 5 bases and J dropped 3; count of bases not matched to a gene: 3. Germline CDR1 reads SNHLY; CDR2 reads FYNNEI. The CDR3 coding sequence is TGTGCCAGCAGTCCCGGGACTAGCGGGGAAGAGACCCAGTACTTC. Protein: CASSPGTSGEETQYF.